This is a list of T cell receptor beta chains from one sample in a study of early T cells in non-severe SARS-CoV-2 infection. Using its own MiXCR run on the 5' RACE reads, TCRdb lists one record per CDR3 protein. The data show tens of thousands of distinct CDR3 sequences, roughly 17% seen once. The sample consisted of whole blood, taken at baseline. All receptors derive from an adult who was a healthcare worker with PCR-confirmed SARS-CoV-2 infection or an uninfected control (not recorded which). Each CDR3 is given with its conserved first and last residue. Fields, in order: clone size, J gene, D gene, V gene, CDR3 protein, CDR3 DNA. A D gene is named only where the DNA matches it firmly. Not all rows give a size; the values are once, few, many and, for expanded clones, a class.

. | TRBJ2-1 | . | TRBV5-1 | CASSLGDRHNEQFF | TGCGCCAGCAGCTTGGGGGACCGCCACAATGAGCAGTTCTTC
. | TRBJ2-1 | . | TRBV20-1 | CSSIYNEQFF | TGCAGTTCGATTTACAATGAGCAGTTCTTC
few | TRBJ2-1 | TRBD2 | TRBV10-2 | CASSPLAGAFGNEQFF | TGCGCCAGCAGCCCACTAGCGGGAGCCTTCGGGAATGAGCAGTTCTTC
. | TRBJ2-2 | . | TRBV5-1 | CASSLVWTDTGELFF | TGCGCCAGCAGCTTGGTATGGACGGACACCGGGGAGCTGTTTTTT
few | TRBJ2-1 | . | TRBV9 | CASSVEPSEPHEQFF | TGTGCCAGCAGCGTGGAACCTTCGGAGCCCCATGAGCAGTTCTTC
few | TRBJ1-4 | . | TRBV19 | CASRNTAAATNEKLFF | TGTGCCAGTAGGAACACCGCGGCAGCAACTAATGAAAAACTGTTTTTT
. | TRBJ1-1 | . | TRBV7-8 | CASSGQNPEAFF | TGTGCCAGCTCCGGACAGAACCCTGAAGCTTTCTTT
many | TRBJ1-2 | . | TRBV29-1 | CSVVVYGSLGGYTF | TGCAGCGTTGTGGTCTACGGGTCCCTTGGGGGCTACACCTTC
many | TRBJ1-2 | . | TRBV12-3/TRBV12-4 | CASSLAGGGYTF | TGTGCCAGCAGTTTAGCGGGGGGAGGCTACACCTTC
. | TRBJ2-3 | TRBD1 | TRBV20-1 | CSARGTGPTDTQYF | TGCAGTGCTAGAGGGACAGGTCCCACAGATACGCAGTATTTT
. | TRBJ2-5 | . | TRBV12-3/TRBV12-4 | CASRFSGQETQYF | TGTGCCAGCAGATTCAGCGGACAAGAGACCCAGTACTTC
few | TRBJ2-1 | TRBD2 | TRBV5-1 | CASSLAQTSGSLDEQFF | TGCGCCAGCAGCTTGGCCCAGACTAGCGGGAGCTTAGATGAGCAGTTCTTC
. | TRBJ2-7 | . | TRBV7-8 | CASSLSRRRGYEQYF | TGTGCCAGCAGCTTAAGTCGGCGGCGGGGCTACGAGCAGTACTTC
many | TRBJ1-5 | TRBD1 | TRBV28 | CASSRETGVNQPQHF | TGTGCCAGCAGTCGGGAGACAGGGGTTAACCAGCCCCAGCATTTT
. | TRBJ2-1 | TRBD2 | TRBV5-5 | CASPPTGGSLSNEQFF | TGTGCCAGCCCTCCAACTGGCGGGAGTCTCTCCAATGAGCAGTTCTTC
few | TRBJ2-1 | . | TRBV20-1 | CSAKRPSSSYNEQFF | TGCAGTGCTAAGAGACCGAGCAGCTCCTACAATGAGCAGTTCTTC
. | TRBJ2-1 | TRBD2 | TRBV24-1 | CATSDKSGRGYNEQFF | TGTGCCACCAGTGATAAGAGCGGGAGGGGTTACAATGAGCAGTTCTTC
. | TRBJ2-7 | TRBD1 | TRBV13 | CASSSGTGRREQYF | TGTGCCAGCAGCTCCGGGACAGGGCGTAGGGAGCAGTACTTC
many | TRBJ2-3 | . | TRBV12-3/TRBV12-4 | CASRLGSGAPDTQYF | TGTGCCAGCAGATTGGGGTCGGGAGCCCCAGATACGCAGTATTTT
. | TRBJ2-7 | TRBD2 | TRBV2 | CASVKEAGGPSYEQYF | TGTGCCAGCGTCAAGGAGGCGGGAGGACCATCCTACGAGCAGTACTTC
many | TRBJ2-2 | . | TRBV20-1 | CSARADPTGELFF | TGCAGTGCTCGGGCGGACCCTACCGGGGAGCTGTTTTTT
once | TRBJ1-1 | . | TRBV6-6 | CASSPTGLGTEAFF | TGTGCCAGCAGTCCGACCGGGCTTGGCACTGAAGCTTTCTTT
many | TRBJ2-3 | . | TRBV5-1 | CASSLGAAGASDTQYF | TGCGCCAGCAGCTTGGGAGCGGCGGGGGCCTCAGATACGCAGTATTTT
. | TRBJ2-7 | . | TRBV11-2 | CASSLGGVARDYEQYF | TGTGCCAGCAGCTTAGGGGGGGTTGCGAGGGACTACGAGCAGTACTTC
. | TRBJ2-5 | TRBD2 | TRBV5-5 | CASSQRSGSETQYF | TGTGCCAGCAGCCAGAGGAGCGGGAGCGAGACCCAGTACTTC
. | TRBJ1-1 | TRBD1 | TRBV18 | CASSPGTDENTEAFF | TGTGCCAGCTCACCTGGGACAGACGAAAACACTGAAGCTTTCTTT
few | TRBJ2-7 | TRBD2 | TRBV19 | CASSISSGTYEQYF | TGTGCCAGTAGTATCTCCAGCGGGACTTACGAGCAGTACTTC
few | TRBJ2-4 | . | TRBV2 | CASQRVVANIQYF | TGTGCCAGCCAAAGGGTAGTCGCAAACATTCAGTACTTC
many | TRBJ2-1 | . | TRBV27 | CASRRTSSSYNEQFF | TGTGCCAGCAGAAGGACGTCTAGCTCCTACAATGAGCAGTTCTTC
many | TRBJ2-7 | . | TRBV4-1 | CASSRTVLSGPPEQYF | TGCGCCAGCAGCCGAACTGTTTTATCCGGGCCTCCCGAGCAGTACTTC
. | TRBJ2-5 | . | TRBV4-1 | CASSQSGDPGETQYF | TGCGCCAGCAGCCAATCGGGGGATCCGGGGGAGACCCAGTACTTC
. | TRBJ2-7 | . | TRBV3-1 | CASSQVSEASYEQYF | TGTGCCAGCAGCCAAGTGAGCGAGGCCTCCTACGAGCAGTACTTC
. | TRBJ2-5 | . | TRBV6-2/TRBV6-3 | CASSQGYPGETQYF | TGTGCCAGCAGTCAAGGCTACCCTGGCGAGACCCAGTACTTC
few | TRBJ2-7 | TRBD1 | TRBV12-3/TRBV12-4 | CASKRGTGWTGSYEQYF | TGTGCCAGCAAGAGGGGGACAGGCTGGACAGGCTCCTACGAGCAGTACTTC
. | TRBJ1-1 | . | TRBV20-1 | CSARARTANTEAFF | TGCAGTGCTAGAGCCCGGACAGCGAACACTGAAGCTTTCTTT
many | TRBJ2-3 | TRBD1 | TRBV12-3/TRBV12-4 | CASSAGGAGDTQYF | TGTGCCAGCAGTGCAGGGGGCGCTGGAGATACGCAGTATTTT
. | TRBJ2-3 | . | TRBV7-8 | CASSREGPDTQYF | TGTGCCAGCAGCCGAGAAGGACCAGATACGCAGTATTTT
many | TRBJ1-4 | TRBD1 | TRBV25-1 | CASSEFHRDSSNEKLFF | TGTGCCAGCAGTGAATTCCACCGGGACAGTTCTAATGAAAAACTGTTTTTT
few | TRBJ2-5 | . | TRBV27 | CASSFRAGLQETQYF | TGTGCCAGCAGTTTTAGGGCAGGTCTACAAGAGACCCAGTACTTC
. | TRBJ2-7 | TRBD1 | TRBV20-1 | CSAVDRGQYF | TGCAGTGCGGTGGACAGGGGACAGTACTTC
few | TRBJ2-7 | . | TRBV6-5 | CASSRLGRLEQYF | TGTGCCAGCAGTCGCCTGGGCCGCCTCGAGCAGTACTTC
many | TRBJ2-4 | TRBD1 | TRBV18 | CASSPQDRLAKNIQYF | TGTGCCAGCTCACCCCAGGACAGGCTAGCCAAAAACATTCAGTACTTC
. | TRBJ1-1 | . | TRBV19 | CASSVGPRATEAFF | TGTGCCAGTAGTGTAGGGCCCAGGGCGACTGAAGCTTTCTTT
. | TRBJ1-2 | . | TRBV15 | CATSRDAVLYGYTF | TGTGCCACCAGCAGAGACGCAGTGCTCTATGGCTACACCTTC
. | TRBJ2-1 | . | TRBV5-1 | CASSFRIGGANSSYNEQFF | TGCGCCAGCAGCTTCCGGATCGGCGGGGCAAACAGCTCCTACAATGAGCAGTTCTTC
few | TRBJ2-7 | TRBD2 | TRBV27 | CASSFASGYEQYF | TGTGCCAGCAGTTTCGCTAGCGGATACGAGCAGTACTTC
many | TRBJ2-1 | . | TRBV11-2 | CASSLRASTAYNEQFF | TGTGCCAGCAGCTTAAGGGCCAGTACGGCCTACAATGAGCAGTTCTTC
many | TRBJ2-5 | . | TRBV4-2 | CASRLRQDREQETQYF | TGTGCCAGCAGACTACGCCAGGACAGAGAACAAGAGACCCAGTACTTC